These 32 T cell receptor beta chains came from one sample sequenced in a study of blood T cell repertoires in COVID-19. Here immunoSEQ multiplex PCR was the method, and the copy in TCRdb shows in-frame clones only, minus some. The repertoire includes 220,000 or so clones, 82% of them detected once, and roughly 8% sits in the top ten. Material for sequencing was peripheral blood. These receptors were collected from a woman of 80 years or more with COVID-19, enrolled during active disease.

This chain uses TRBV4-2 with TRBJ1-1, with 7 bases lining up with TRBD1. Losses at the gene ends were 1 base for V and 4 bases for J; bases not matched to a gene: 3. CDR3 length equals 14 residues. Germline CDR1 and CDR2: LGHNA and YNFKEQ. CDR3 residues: CASSQVDRATEAFF. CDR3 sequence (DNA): TGTGCCAGCAGCCAAGTCGACAGGGCCACTGAAGCTTTCTTT.

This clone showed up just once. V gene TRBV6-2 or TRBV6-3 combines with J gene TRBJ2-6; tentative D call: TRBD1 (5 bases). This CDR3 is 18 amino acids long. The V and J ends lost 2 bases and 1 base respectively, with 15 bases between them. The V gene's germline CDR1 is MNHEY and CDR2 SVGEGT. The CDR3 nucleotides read TGTGCCAGCAGTTACCGGGCAGGGTTCAGTTCTGGGGCCAACGTCCTGACTTTC. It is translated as CASSYRAGFSSGANVLTF.

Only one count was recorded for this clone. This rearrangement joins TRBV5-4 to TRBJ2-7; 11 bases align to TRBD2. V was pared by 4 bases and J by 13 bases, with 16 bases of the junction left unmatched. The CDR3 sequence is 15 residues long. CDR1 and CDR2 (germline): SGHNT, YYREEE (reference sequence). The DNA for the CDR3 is TGTGCCAGCAGCGACGGGACTAGCGGCCGCCTTAGGAACTACTTC. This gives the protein CASSDGTSGRLRNYF. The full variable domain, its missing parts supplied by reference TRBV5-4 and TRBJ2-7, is ETGVTQSPTHLIKTRGQQVTLRCSSQSGHNTVSWYQQALGQGPQFIFQYYREEENGRGNFPPRFSGLQFPNYSSELNVNALELDDSALYLCASSDGTSGRLRNYFGPGTRLTVT.

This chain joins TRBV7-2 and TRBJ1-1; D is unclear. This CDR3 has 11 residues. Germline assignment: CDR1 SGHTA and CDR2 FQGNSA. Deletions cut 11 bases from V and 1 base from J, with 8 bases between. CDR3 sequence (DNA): TGTGCCGTCCGGGAGAACACTGAAGCTTTCTTT. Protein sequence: CAVRENTEAFF.

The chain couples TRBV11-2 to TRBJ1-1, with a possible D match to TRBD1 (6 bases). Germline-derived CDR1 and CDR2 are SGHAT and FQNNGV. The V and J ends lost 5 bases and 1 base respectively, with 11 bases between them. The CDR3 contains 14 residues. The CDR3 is CASSQQGPNTEAFF. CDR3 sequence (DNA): TGTGCCAGCAGCCAACAGGGCCCGAACACTGAAGCTTTCTTT.

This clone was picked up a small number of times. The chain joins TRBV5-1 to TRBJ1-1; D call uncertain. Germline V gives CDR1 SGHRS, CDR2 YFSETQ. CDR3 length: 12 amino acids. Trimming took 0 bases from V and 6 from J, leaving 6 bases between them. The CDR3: CASSLERSEAFF. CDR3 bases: TGCGCCAGCAGCTTGGAACGGTCTGAAGCTTTCTTT.

CDR3 residues: CASRKDGVSTDTQYF. The DNA of the CDR3 is TGTGCCAGTAGGAAGGACGGGGTTTCCACAGATACGCAGTATTTT. This chain connects TRBV19 to TRBJ2-3, with D possibly TRBD2 on 5 matching bases. CDR1 LNHDA and CDR2 SQIVND come from the germline V gene (reference sequence). The V gene lost 6 bases and the J gene lost 2 bases, with 15 bases spanning the gap. This CDR3 has 15 residues.

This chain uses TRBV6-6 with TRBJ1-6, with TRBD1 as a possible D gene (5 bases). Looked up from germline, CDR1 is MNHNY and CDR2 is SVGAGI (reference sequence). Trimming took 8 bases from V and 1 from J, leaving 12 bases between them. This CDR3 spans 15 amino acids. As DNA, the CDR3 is TGTGCCAGCGGGGGAGGGTGGTCCTATAATTCACCCCTCCACTTT. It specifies CASGGGWSYNSPLHF.

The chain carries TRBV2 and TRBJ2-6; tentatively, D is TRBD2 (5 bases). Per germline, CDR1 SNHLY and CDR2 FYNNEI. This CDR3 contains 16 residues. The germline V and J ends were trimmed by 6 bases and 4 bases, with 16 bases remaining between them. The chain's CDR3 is CASRVDRPGGANVLTF. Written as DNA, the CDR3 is TGTGCCAGCAGGGTTGACCGTCCGGGGGGGGCCAACGTCCTGACTTTC.

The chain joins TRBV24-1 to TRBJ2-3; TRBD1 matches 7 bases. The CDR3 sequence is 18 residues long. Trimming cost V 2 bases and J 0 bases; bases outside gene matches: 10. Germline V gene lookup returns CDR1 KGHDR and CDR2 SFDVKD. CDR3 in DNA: TGTGCCACCAGTGATTCGAATACCCCGGGACAGAGCACAGATACGCAGTATTTT. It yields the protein CATSDSNTPGQSTDTQYF.

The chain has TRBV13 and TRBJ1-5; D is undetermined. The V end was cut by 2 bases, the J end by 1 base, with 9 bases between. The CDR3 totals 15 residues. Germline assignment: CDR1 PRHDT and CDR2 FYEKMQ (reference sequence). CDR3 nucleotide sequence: TGTGCCAGCAGCTTATCCGGGATGAGCAATCAGCCCCAGCATTTT. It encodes CASSLSGMSNQPQHF. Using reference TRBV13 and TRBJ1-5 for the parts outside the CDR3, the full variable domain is AAGVIQSPRHLIKEKRETATLKCYPIPRHDTVYWYQQGPGQDPQFLISFYEKMQSDKGSIPDRFSAQQFSDYHSELNMSSLELGDSALYFCASSLSGMSNQPQHFGDGTRLSIL.

The CDR3 here is CASSDQRKGDSGANVLTF. In DNA, the CDR3 is TGTGCCAGCAGTGACCAGAGGAAAGGGGACTCTGGGGCCAACGTCCTGACTTTC. The chain combines TRBV6-4 with TRBJ2-6, with D maybe TRBD1 (5 bases). V lost 2 bases to trimming and J lost 0 bases, with 14 bases between them. This CDR3 is built from 18 residues. Germline V gives CDR1 MRHNA, CDR2 SNTAGT.

This CDR3 reads CASSLLAGGPSSEQFF. CDR3 sequence (DNA): TGTGCCAGCAGCTTATTAGCGGGGGGGCCCTCGTCAGAGCAGTTCTTC. The V and J genes are TRBV7-3 and TRBJ2-1; 11 bases line up with TRBD2. The CDR3 contains 16 residues. CDR1 is SGHTA and CDR2 is FQGTGA in the germline V gene. With 2 bases clipped from V and 10 bases from J, the junction kept 10 bases outside the gene matches. Full variable domain (missing parts from reference TRBV7-3 and TRBJ2-1): GAGVSQTPSNKVTEKGKYVELRCDPISGHTALYWYRQSLGQGPEFLIYFQGTGAADDSGLPNDRFFAVRPEGSVSTLKIQRTERGDSAVYLCASSLLAGGPSSEQFFGPGTRLTVL.

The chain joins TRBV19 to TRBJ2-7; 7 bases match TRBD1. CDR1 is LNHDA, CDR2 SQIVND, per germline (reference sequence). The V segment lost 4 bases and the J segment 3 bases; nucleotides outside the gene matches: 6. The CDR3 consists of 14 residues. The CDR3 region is CASSKRGLNYEQYF. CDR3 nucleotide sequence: TGTGCCAGTAGTAAGAGGGGGCTGAACTACGAGCAGTACTTC.

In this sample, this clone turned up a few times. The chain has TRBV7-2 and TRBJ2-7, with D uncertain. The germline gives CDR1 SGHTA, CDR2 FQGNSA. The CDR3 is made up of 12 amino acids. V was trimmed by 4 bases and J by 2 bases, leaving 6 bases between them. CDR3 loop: CASSSLTYEQYF. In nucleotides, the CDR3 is TGTGCCAGCAGCTCCCTTACCTACGAGCAGTACTTC.

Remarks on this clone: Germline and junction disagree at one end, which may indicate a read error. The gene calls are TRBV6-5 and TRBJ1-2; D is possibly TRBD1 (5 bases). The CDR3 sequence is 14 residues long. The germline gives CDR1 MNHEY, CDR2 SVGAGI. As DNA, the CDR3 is TGTGCCAGCAGACCAACAGTGCAAGTGAGGACACACTATTTC. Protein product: CASRPTVQVRTHYF.

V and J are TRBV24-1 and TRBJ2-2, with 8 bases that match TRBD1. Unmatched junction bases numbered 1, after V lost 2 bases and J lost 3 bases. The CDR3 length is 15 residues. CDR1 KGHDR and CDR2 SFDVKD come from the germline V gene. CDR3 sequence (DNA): TGTGCCACCAGTGATTCGGACAGGGACACCGGGGAGCTGTTTTTT. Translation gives CATSDSDRDTGELFF.

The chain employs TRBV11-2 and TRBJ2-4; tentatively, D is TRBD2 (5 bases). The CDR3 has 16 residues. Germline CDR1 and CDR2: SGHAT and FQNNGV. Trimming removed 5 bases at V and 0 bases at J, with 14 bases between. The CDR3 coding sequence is TGTGCCAGCAGCCGTAGACCGGGAATAGCCAAAAACATTCAGTACTTC. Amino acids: CASSRRPGIAKNIQYF.

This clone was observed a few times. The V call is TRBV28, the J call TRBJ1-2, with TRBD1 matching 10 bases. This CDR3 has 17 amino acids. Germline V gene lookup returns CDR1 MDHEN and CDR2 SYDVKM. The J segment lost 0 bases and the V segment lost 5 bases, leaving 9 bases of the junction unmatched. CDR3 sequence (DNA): TGTGCCAGCAGTGTAACGGGACAGGGGAGGCCTAACTATGGCTACACCTTC. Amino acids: CASSVTGQGRPNYGYTF.

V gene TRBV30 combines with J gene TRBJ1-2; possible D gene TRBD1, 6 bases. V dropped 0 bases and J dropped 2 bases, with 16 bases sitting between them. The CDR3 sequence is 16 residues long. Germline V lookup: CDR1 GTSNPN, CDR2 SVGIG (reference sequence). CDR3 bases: TGTGCCTGGAGTGTAAGGTCGTGGACAGCCAACTATGGCTACACCTTC. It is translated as CAWSVRSWTANYGYTF.

The CDR3 region is CASSPAGQVYSNQPQHF. The CDR3 region has the DNA TGTGCCAGCAGCCCTGCGGGACAGGTCTATAGCAATCAGCCCCAGCATTTT. V usage is TRBV7-8 and J usage is TRBJ1-5; 8 bases are shared with TRBD1. Germline V lookup: CDR1 SGHVS, CDR2 FQNEAQ. The CDR3 is 17 amino acids. J lost 0 bases, V lost 5 bases, and 9 bases had no gene match.

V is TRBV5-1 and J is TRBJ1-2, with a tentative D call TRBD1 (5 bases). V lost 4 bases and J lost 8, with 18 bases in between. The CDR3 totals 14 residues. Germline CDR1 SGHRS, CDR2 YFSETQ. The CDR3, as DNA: TGCGCCAGCAGCCCCGGGACTGACCTCCGGGGCTACACCTTC. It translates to CASSPGTDLRGYTF.

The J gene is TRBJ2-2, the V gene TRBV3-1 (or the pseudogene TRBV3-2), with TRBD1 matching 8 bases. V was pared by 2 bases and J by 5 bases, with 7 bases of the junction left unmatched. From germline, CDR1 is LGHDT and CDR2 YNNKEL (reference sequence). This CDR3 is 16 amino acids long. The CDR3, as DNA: TGTGCCAGCAGCCAACCCACCGGGACAGGAACCGGGGAGCTGTTTTTT. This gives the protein CASSQPTGTGTGELFF.

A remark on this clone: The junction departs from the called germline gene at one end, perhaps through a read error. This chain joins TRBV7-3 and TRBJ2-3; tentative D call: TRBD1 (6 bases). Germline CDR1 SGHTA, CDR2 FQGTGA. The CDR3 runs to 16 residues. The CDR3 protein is CASSPGTLPSTDTQYF. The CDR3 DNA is TGTGCCAGCAGCCCCGGGACACTTCCCTCCACAGACACGCAGTATTTT.

CDR3 in DNA: TGCAGTGTTAGGACATTTGAAAAACTGTTTTTT. Protein sequence: CSVRTFEKLFF. The V call is TRBV20-1, the J call TRBJ1-4, with D possibly matching TRBD1 (5 bases). From germline, CDR1 is DFQATT and CDR2 SNEGSKA (reference sequence). V was pared by 7 bases and J by 7 bases, with 10 bases between. This CDR3 spans 11 amino acids.

The CDR3: CASGPTDTQYF. DNA for the CDR3: TGTGCCAGCGGCCCCACAGATACGCAGTATTTT. The rearrangement uses TRBV28 and TRBJ2-3, with D unresolved. Trimming took 8 bases from V and 2 from J, leaving 5 bases between them. Germline CDR1 MDHEN, CDR2 SYDVKM. CDR3 length equals 11 residues.

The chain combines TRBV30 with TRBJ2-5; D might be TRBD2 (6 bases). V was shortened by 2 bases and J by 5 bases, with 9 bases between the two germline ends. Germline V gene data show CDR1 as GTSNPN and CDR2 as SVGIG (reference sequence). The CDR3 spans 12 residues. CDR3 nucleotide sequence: TGTGCCTGGAGTAAAGGGAGGGAGACCCAGTACTTC. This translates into CAWSKGRETQYF.

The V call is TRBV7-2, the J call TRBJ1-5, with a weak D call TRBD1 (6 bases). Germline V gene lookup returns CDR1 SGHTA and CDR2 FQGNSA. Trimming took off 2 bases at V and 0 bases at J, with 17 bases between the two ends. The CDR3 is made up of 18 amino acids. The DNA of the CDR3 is TGTGCCAGCAGCTTAAGGGGGGGCCAGGGGCTTAGCAATCAGCCCCAGCATTTT. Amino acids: CASSLRGGQGLSNQPQHF. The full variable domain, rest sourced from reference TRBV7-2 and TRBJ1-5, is GAGVSQSPSNKVTEKGKDVELRCDPISGHTALYWYRQSLGQGLEFLIYFQGNSAPDKSGLPSDRFSAERTGGSVSTLTIQRTQQEDSAVYLCASSLRGGQGLSNQPQHFGDGTRLSIL.

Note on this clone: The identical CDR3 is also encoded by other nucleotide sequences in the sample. The CDR3 reads CASSPAENTEAFF. The CDR3, as DNA: TGTGCCAGCTCACCAGCGGAGAACACTGAAGCTTTCTTT. The V and J genes are TRBV18 and TRBJ1-1; no definite D call. The CDR3 consists of 13 residues. V lost 2 bases, J lost 1 base, and 5 bases lay in between. Germline-derived CDR1 and CDR2 are KGHSH and LQKENI.

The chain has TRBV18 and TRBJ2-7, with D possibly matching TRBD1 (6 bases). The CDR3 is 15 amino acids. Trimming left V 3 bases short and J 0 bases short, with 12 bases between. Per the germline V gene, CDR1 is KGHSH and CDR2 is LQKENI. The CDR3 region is CASSPSGQSSYEQYF. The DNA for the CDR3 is TGTGCCAGCTCACCGTCCGGACAGAGCTCCTACGAGCAGTACTTC. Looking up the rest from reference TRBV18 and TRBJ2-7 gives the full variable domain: NAGVMQNPRHLVRRRGQEARLRCSPMKGHSHVYWYRQLPEEGLKFMVYLQKENIIDESGMPKERFSAEFPKEGPSILRIQQVVRGDSAAYFCASSPSGQSSYEQYFGPGTRLTVT.

CDR3 loop: CASSQDPTSPGDNEQFF. CDR3 DNA: TGCGCCAGCAGCCAAGATCCCACCTCCCCAGGCGACAATGAGCAGTTCTTC. V gene TRBV4-1 combines with J gene TRBJ2-1; the D is unclear. Germline CDR1 and CDR2: MGHRA and YSYEKL. V was cut by 0 bases and J by 5 bases, with 17 bases left in between. This CDR3 is 17 amino acids long.

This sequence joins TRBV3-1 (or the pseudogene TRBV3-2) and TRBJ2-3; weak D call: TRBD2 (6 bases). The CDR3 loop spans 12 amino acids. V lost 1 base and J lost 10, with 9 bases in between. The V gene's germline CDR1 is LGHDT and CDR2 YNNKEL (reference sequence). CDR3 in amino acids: CASSQVTGAQYF. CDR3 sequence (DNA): TGTGCCAGCAGCCAAGTGACGGGGGCGCAGTATTTT.